This T cell receptor (beta chain) was sequenced in a study of STAT3 mutations in large granular lymphocyte leukemia. General study results and limits: No sample exists from the first appearance of each clone. Every T-LGLL patient had at least one immunodominant TCRbeta clonotype. Some patients had dominant TCR clones larger than their STAT3 mutant burden.

This table comes from immunoSEQ multiplex PCR, and its TCRdb copy is limited to in-frame clones, with some not included. The sample shows some 2,000 clones, 60% to 70% of them seen only once. Unmatched junction bases numbered 6, after V lost 1 base and J lost 8 bases. The germline gives CDR1 SEHNR, CDR2 FQNEAQ (reference sequence). This CDR3 is built from 16 residues. Relative to its sample, this clone is large. The antigen remains unidentified. This chain joins TRBV7-9 and TRBJ2-1; 12 positions agree with TRBD2. The clonotype originates from a man aged 45-60 years with T-cell large granular lymphocyte leukemia. Some clones in this sample may be carry-over from other donors' samples. Sequenced: peripheral blood mononuclear cells. CDR3 residues: CASSLVEASGRDEQFF. In DNA form, the CDR3 reads TGTGCCAGCAGCTTAGTGGAAGCTAGCGGGAGGGATGAGCAGTTCTTC.